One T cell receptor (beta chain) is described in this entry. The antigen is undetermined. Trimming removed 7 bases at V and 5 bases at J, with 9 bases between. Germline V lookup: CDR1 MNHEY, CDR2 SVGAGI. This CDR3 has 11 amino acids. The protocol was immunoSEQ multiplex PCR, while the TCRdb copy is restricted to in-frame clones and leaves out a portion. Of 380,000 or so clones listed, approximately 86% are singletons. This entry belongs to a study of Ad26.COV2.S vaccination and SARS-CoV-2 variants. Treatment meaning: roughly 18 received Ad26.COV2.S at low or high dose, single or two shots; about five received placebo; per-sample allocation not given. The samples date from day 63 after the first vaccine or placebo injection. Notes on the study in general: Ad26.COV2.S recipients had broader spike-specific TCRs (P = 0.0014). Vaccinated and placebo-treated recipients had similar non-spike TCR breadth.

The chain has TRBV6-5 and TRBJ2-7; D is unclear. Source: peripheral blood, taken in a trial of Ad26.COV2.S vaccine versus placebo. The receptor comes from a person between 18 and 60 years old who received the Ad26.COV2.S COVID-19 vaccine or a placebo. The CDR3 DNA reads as TGTGCCAGCACCGGATATGACGAGCAGTACTTC. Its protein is CASTGYDEQYF.